This TCR beta chain derives from a study of beta chain features in type 1 diabetes. The entirety of the isolated RNA underwent reverse transcription, so expressed TCRB transcripts were sequenced. TCRdb keeps only in-frame clones here, not all; method: immunoSEQ multiplex PCR. The sample has about 900,000 clones, 17% seen once; the top ten hold around 0.02%. This clone was found a few times. Trimming took 4 bases from V and 0 from J, leaving 11 bases between them. Looked up from germline, CDR1 is SGHTS and CDR2 is YDEGEE. This CDR3 spans 14 amino acids. Sequenced input: naive CD4+ T cells from blood. The receptor comes from a woman aged 18 to 35 in good health. J is TRBJ2-7 and V is TRBV5-8; D may be TRBD2 (6 bases). The CDR3 coding sequence is TGTGCCAGCAGCCGATCCGGGAGCTCCTACGAGCAGTACTTC. Amino acid sequence: CASSRSGSSYEQYF. The variable domain in full, with the rest retrieved from reference TRBV5-8 and TRBJ2-7, is EAGVTQSPTHLIKTRGQQATLRCSPISGHTSVYWYQQALGLGLQFLLWYDEGEERNRGNFPPRFSGRQFPNYSSELNVNALELEDSALYLCASSRSGSSYEQYFGPGTRLTVT.